Each of the 21 T cell receptor beta chains below was sequenced from the same sample in a study of a mutant IDH1 vaccine in newly diagnosed glioma. Antigens for these TCRs are unknown. The time point is: week 23, last vaccination. What each vaccine dose contained was 300 ug of mutant IDH1 20-mer peptide, accompanied by topical imiquimod. Clones were sequenced by immunoSEQ multiplex PCR, and TCRdb holds only the in-frame ones, with some missing. The sample gives around 85,000 clones, 65% to 90% of which show up once; approximately 2.1% is in the top ten. The specimen comprised PBMCs, sampled from a glioma patient whose treatment included an IDH1 peptide vaccine. The receptor source for this set is a man aged 30 to 45 with glioma. Some clones in this sample may be carry-over from other donors' samples.

The chain carries TRBV30 and TRBJ1-2, with 7 nucleotides matching TRBD1. CDR3 length equals 13 residues. Germline V gene lookup returns CDR1 GTSNPN and CDR2 SVGIG (reference sequence). V dropped 3 bases and J dropped 4; count of bases not matched to a gene: 5. CDR3 amino acids: CAWSDTGVYGYTF. The DNA of the CDR3 is TGTGCCTGGAGCGACACAGGGGTCTATGGCTACACCTTC.

V usage is TRBV6-5 and J usage is TRBJ2-6; no clear D. V was pared by 2 bases and J by 2 bases, with 4 bases between. The CDR3 is 14 amino acids. Germline V CDR1 and CDR2: MNHEY, SVGAGI. CDR3 bases: TGTGCCAGCAGTTACCTCGCTGGGGCCAACGTCCTGACTTTC. This codes for CASSYLAGANVLTF.

This clone has just one count. The J gene is TRBJ1-6, the V gene TRBV7-2; 8 positions match TRBD1. Trimming removed 7 bases from V and 5 bases from J; junction bases left unmatched: 7. Germline values: CDR1 SGHTA, CDR2 FQGNSA. The CDR3 is made up of 15 amino acids. The CDR3 DNA is TGTGCCAGCACCCCTCAGACAGGGGATAATTCACCCCTCCACTTT. Protein sequence: CASTPQTGDNSPLHF.

For this clone: Other DNA variants within this sample encode the same CDR3. The chain links TRBV5-1 to TRBJ1-4; 10 bases line up with TRBD1. This CDR3 spans 14 amino acids. Trimming cost V 4 bases and J 7 bases; bases outside gene matches: 4. Germline-derived CDR1 and CDR2 are SGHRS and YFSETQ. CDR3 region: CASSLGQGSEKLFF. As DNA, the CDR3 is TGCGCCAGCAGCCTGGGACAGGGGAGTGAAAAACTGTTTTTT.

The DNA for the CDR3 is TGTGCCAGCAGTTTGGGACACGCCTTAATGAACACTGAAGCTTTCTTT. Translated, it gives CASSLGHALMNTEAFF. V is TRBV28 and J is TRBJ1-1; TRBD1 is a possible D gene (6 bases). Trimming removed 3 bases from V and 0 bases from J, with 14 bases in between. The germline V gene encodes CDR1 MDHEN and CDR2 SYDVKM. CDR3 size: 16 residues.

This rearrangement joins TRBV2 to TRBJ2-7, with 7 bases identical to TRBD2. There are 15 residues in the CDR3. The ends lost 3 bases at V and 6 bases at J; junction bases unmatched: 11. The germline V gene encodes CDR1 SNHLY and CDR2 FYNNEI. CDR3 nucleotide sequence: TGTGCCAGCAGTGATATAGGGGAGGGATATACCGAGCAGTACTTC. Its translation is CASSDIGEGYTEQYF. The full variable domain, its missing parts supplied by reference TRBV2 and TRBJ2-7, is EPEVTQTPSHQVTQMGQEVILRCVPISNHLYFYWYRQILGQKVEFLVSFYNNEISEKSEIFDDQFSVERPDGSNFTLKIRSTKLEDSAMYFCASSDIGEGYTEQYFGPGTRLTVT.

V is TRBV7-2 and J is TRBJ2-5; perhaps D is TRBD1 or TRBD2 (6 bases each). The CDR3 contains 15 residues. Germline V lookup: CDR1 SGHTA, CDR2 FQGNSA. V shed 1 base and J shed 5 bases, with 14 bases lying between them. The DNA for the CDR3 is TGTGCCAGCAGCTTAGTAAGGGGGGAGGTGGAGACCCAGTACTTC. Protein product: CASSLVRGEVETQYF.

The chain uses TRBV6-1 and TRBJ2-5; D uncertain. Germline CDR1 is MNHNS and CDR2 is SASEGT. This CDR3 is built from 13 residues. V was pared by 5 bases and J by 0 bases, with 7 bases between. Here the CDR3 reads CASSQDYQETQYF. The CDR3, as DNA: TGTGCCAGCAGTCAGGATTACCAAGAGACCCAGTACTTC.

This CDR3 reads CASSPGTLNYGYTF. The DNA for the CDR3 is TGTGCCAGCAGTCCCGGGACTTTGAACTATGGCTACACCTTC. The chain carries TRBV27 and TRBJ1-2, with D perhaps TRBD1 (5 bases). Germline loops: CDR1 MNHEY, CDR2 SMNVEV (reference sequence). V dropped 5 bases and J dropped 2 bases, with 12 bases sitting between them. The CDR3 spans 14 residues.

This chain connects TRBV9 to TRBJ2-1; D might be TRBD2 (6 bases). The CDR3 contains 17 residues. The germline CDR1 and CDR2 sequences are SGDLS and YYNGEE. Trimming pared 0 bases from V and 10 bases from J, leaving 23 bases between. The CDR3 spells CASSVGGVPTMNGEQFF. The DNA for the CDR3 is TGTGCCAGCAGCGTAGGGGGGGTTCCTACAATGAATGGGGAGCAGTTCTTC. Full variable domain (remainder filled in from reference TRBV9 and TRBJ2-1): DSGVTQTPKHLITATGQRVTLRCSPRSGDLSVYWYQQSLDQGLQFLIQYYNGEERAKGNILERFSAQQFPDLHSELNLSSLELGDSALYFCASSVGGVPTMNGEQFFGPGTRLTVL.

V and J are TRBV28 and TRBJ1-2, with 7 positions matching TRBD1. The germline gives CDR1 MDHEN, CDR2 SYDVKM. The CDR3 runs to 15 residues. V shed 5 bases and J 7 bases; nucleotides not matched to a gene: 13. CDR3 region: CASSLLARDSLGYTF. In nucleotides, the CDR3 is TGTGCCAGCAGTCTCCTCGCTCGGGACAGCCTTGGCTACACCTTC.

This rearrangement joins TRBV29-1 to TRBJ2-5; D is perhaps TRBD2 (6 bases). The CDR3 has 11 residues. The V gene's germline CDR1 is SQVTM and CDR2 ANQGSEA. With 7 bases removed from V and 3 bases from J, the gap between germline ends came to 9 bases. Here the CDR3 DNA reads TGCAGCGCCCGCGGGGAAGAGACCCAGTACTTC. This encodes CSARGEETQYF.

This rearrangement joins TRBV29-1 to TRBJ1-2; D uncertain. This CDR3 region has 12 residues. Germline assignment: CDR1 SQVTM and CDR2 ANQGSEA. V was trimmed by 5 bases and J by 5 bases, leaving 12 bases between them. The chain's CDR3 is CSVQGRVYGYTF. DNA for the CDR3: TGCAGCGTTCAAGGCAGAGTTTATGGCTACACCTTC.

V gene TRBV5-4 combines with J gene TRBJ1-2; TRBD1 matches at 7 bases. Per germline, CDR1 SGHNT and CDR2 YYREEE (reference sequence). This CDR3 is 17 amino acids long. The V gene end was trimmed by 3 bases and the J gene end by 1 base; junction bases not matched to a gene: 12. The CDR3 loop reads CASSSQALRDSNYGYTF. The CDR3 bases are TGTGCCAGCAGCTCCCAGGCCCTCCGGGACAGTAACTATGGCTACACCTTC.

The rearrangement joins TRBV7-6 to TRBJ1-3; 7 bases match TRBD1. Germline CDR1 SGHVS, CDR2 FNYEAQ. This CDR3 spans 15 amino acids. Trimming at V came to 0 bases and at J to 1 base, leaving 0 bases not matched to a gene. The DNA of the CDR3 is TGTGCCAGCAGCTTAGCGACAGGGTCTGGAAACACCATATATTTT. Amino acid sequence: CASSLATGSGNTIYF.

CDR3 amino acids: CASSLRVLTGELFF. The CDR3 bases are TGTGCCAGCAGTTTAAGGGTTCTCACCGGGGAGCTGTTTTTT. J is TRBJ2-2 and V is TRBV27; no clear D. Per germline, CDR1 MNHEY and CDR2 SMNVEV (reference sequence). The V and J ends lost 2 bases and 4 bases respectively, with 8 bases between them. The CDR3 totals 14 residues.

The chain recombines TRBV9 with TRBJ1-5; D is possibly TRBD1 (5 bases). There are 15 residues in the CDR3. With 6 bases removed from V and 8 bases from J, the gap between germline ends came to 21 bases. Looked up from germline, CDR1 is SGDLS and CDR2 is YYNGEE. In DNA, the CDR3 is TGTGCCAGCACGCGCGGGGCAGAAACAACGGAGCCCCAGCATTTT. It codes for CASTRGAETTEPQHF.

V usage is TRBV27 and J usage is TRBJ2-7; no clear D gene. Germline assignment: CDR1 MNHEY and CDR2 SMNVEV (reference sequence). The CDR3 is 15 amino acids. Trimming cost V 6 bases and J 2 bases, with 17 bases left between them. The CDR3 here is CASRSRASPAYEQYF. The CDR3 DNA reads as TGTGCCAGCAGATCTAGGGCCTCACCCGCCTACGAGCAGTACTTC.

The gene calls are TRBV27 and TRBJ2-1; D gene unclear. This CDR3 spans 14 amino acids. With 5 bases removed from V and 3 bases from J, the gap between germline ends came to 11 bases. CDR1 is MNHEY and CDR2 is SMNVEV in the germline V gene (reference sequence). The CDR3 DNA reads as TGTGCCAGCAGTCCGCGGATATTCTACAATGAGCAGTTCTTC. Protein: CASSPRIFYNEQFF.

This rearrangement joins TRBV2 to TRBJ2-2; D unresolved. This CDR3 is built from 15 residues. V lost 0 bases, J lost 6 bases, and 11 bases lay in between. Germline V gene lookup returns CDR1 SNHLY and CDR2 FYNNEI. The CDR3 region has the DNA TGTGCCAGCAGTGAAGCAGATCGCCGCCCCGGGGAGCTGTTTTTT. This translates into CASSEADRRPGELFF.

The chain couples TRBV19 to TRBJ1-2, with D possibly matching TRBD1 (6 bases). Trimming removed 4 bases at V and 3 bases at J, with 18 bases between. The CDR3 length is 16 residues. CDR1 LNHDA and CDR2 SQIVND come from the germline V gene (reference sequence). CDR3 protein: CASSTSLTGAYYGYTF. CDR3 coding DNA: TGTGCCAGTAGTACCTCGCTGACAGGCGCCTACTATGGCTACACCTTC.